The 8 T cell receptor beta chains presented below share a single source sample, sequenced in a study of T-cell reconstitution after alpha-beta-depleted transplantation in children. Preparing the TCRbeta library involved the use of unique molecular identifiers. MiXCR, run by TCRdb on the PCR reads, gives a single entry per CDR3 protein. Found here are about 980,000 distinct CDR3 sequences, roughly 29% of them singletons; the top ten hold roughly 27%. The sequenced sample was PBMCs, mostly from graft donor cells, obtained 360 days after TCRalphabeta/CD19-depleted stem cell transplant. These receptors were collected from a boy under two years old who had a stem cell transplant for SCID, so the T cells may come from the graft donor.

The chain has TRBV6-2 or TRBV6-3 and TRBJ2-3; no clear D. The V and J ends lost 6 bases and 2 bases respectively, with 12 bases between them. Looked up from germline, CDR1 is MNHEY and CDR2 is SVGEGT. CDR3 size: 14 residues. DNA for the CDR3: TGTGCCAGCAGCCTAAGGCCCCCCACAGATACGCAGTATTTT. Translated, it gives CASSLRPPTDTQYF.

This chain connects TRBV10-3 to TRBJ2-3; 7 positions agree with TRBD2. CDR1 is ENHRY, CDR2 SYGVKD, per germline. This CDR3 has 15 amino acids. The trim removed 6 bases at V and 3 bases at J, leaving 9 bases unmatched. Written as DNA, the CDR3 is TGTGCCATCAGCGATCTAGCGGTCCCAACAGATACGCAGTATTTT. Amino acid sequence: CAISDLAVPTDTQYF.

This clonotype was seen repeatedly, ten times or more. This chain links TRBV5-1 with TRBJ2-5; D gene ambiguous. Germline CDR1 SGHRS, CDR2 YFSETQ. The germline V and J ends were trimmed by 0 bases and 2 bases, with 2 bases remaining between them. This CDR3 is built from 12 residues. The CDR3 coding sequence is TGCGCCAGCAGCTTGGAGCAAGAGACCCAGTACTTC. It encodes CASSLEQETQYF.

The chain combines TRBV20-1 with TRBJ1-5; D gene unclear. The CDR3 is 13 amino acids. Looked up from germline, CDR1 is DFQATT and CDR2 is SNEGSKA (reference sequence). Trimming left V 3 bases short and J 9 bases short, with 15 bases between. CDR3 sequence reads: CSASATVEGPQHF. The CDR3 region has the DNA TGCAGTGCTAGTGCCACGGTGGAGGGGCCCCAGCATTTT.

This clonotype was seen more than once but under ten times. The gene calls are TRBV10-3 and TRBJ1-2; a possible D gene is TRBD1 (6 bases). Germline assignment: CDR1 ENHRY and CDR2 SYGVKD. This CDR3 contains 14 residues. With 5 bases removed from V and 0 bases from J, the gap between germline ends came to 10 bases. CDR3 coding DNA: TGTGCCATCAGTCCGGGACATTCTAACTATGGCTACACCTTC. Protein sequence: CAISPGHSNYGYTF.

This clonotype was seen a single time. CDR3 in amino acids: CASSPRLLAGYNGEQFF. The CDR3 region has the DNA TGTGCCAGCAGCCCCCGACTTCTAGCGGGGTACAATGGAGAGCAGTTCTTC. The V gene is TRBV9, the J gene TRBJ2-1; TRBD2 matches 9 bases. V shed 4 bases and J 10 bases; nucleotides not matched to a gene: 18. This CDR3 has 17 residues. CDR1 and CDR2 from the germline V gene are SGDLS and YYNGEE.

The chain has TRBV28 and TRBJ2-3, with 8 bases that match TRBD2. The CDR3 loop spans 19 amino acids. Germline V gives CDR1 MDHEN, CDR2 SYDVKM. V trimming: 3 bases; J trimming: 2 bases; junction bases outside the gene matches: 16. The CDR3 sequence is CASSLRRGGRFIPTDTQYF. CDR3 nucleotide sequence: TGTGCCAGCAGTTTGCGTCGGGGGGGCCGGTTTATCCCCACAGATACGCAGTATTTT.

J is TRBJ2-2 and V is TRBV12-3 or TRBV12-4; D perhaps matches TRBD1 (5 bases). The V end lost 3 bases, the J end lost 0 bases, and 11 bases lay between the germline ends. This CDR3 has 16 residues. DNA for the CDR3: TGTGCCAGCAGTTTTTCTCTGACAGCGAACACCGGGGAGCTGTTTTTT. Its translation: CASSFSLTANTGELFF.